These 10 T cell receptor beta chains were all obtained from the same sample, sequenced in a study of T cells in Graves' hyperthyroidism and ophthalmopathy. Using RNA transcripts as the source, TCR beta CDR3 regions were amplified. First-round RT-PCR targeting the TCR CDR3 was performed with the HTBI primer set. MiXCR, applied by TCRdb to the multiplex PCR reads, yields one record per CDR3 protein. The sample carries roughly 600,000 distinct CDR3 sequences, more than 12% recorded once. Sequenced sample: blood. Receptor source: a woman aged 45-65 years with Graves' ophthalmopathy.

The chain has TRBV19 and TRBJ2-6; 7 bases match TRBD1. Germline assignment: CDR1 LNHDA and CDR2 SQIVND (reference sequence). The CDR3 totals 17 residues. J lost 4 bases, V lost 3 bases, and 9 bases had no gene match. CDR3 region: CASSIDRQGRGANVLTF. Here the CDR3 DNA reads TGTGCCAGTAGTATCGATCGACAGGGCAGAGGGGCCAACGTCCTGACTTTC. The full variable domain, with the rest looked up from reference TRBV19 and TRBJ2-6, is DGGITQSPKYLFRKEGQNVTLSCEQNLNHDAMYWYRQDPGQGLRLIYYSQIVNDFQKGDIAEGYSVSREKKESFPLTVTSAQKNPTAFYLCASSIDRQGRGANVLTFGAGSRLTVL.

V usage is TRBV6-2 or TRBV6-3 and J usage is TRBJ1-4; D gene uncertain. Germline CDR1 reads MNHEY; CDR2 reads SVGEGT. The germline V and J ends were trimmed by 2 bases and 4 bases, with 8 bases remaining between them. The CDR3 covers 14 residues. For the CDR3, the DNA is TGTGCCAGCAGTTACCTCAGAAATAATGAAAAACTGTTTTTT. Its protein is CASSYLRNNEKLFF.

Of note for this clonotype: The germline gene is not matched at one end of the junction; a read error may be the cause. V usage is TRBV30 and J usage is TRBJ2-7; D is perhaps TRBD1 or TRBD2 (5 bases each). Germline V gives CDR1 GTSNPN, CDR2 SVGIG (reference sequence). The length of the CDR3 is 15 residues. CDR3 DNA: TGTGCCTGGAGTGTATCTTGGGACCTGACCTACAAGCAGTACTTC. Translation: CAWSVSWDLTYKQYF.

The rearrangement links TRBV5-4 to TRBJ2-7, with TRBD2 matching 13 bases. This CDR3 region has 15 residues. Germline V CDR1 and CDR2: SGHNT, YYREEE (reference sequence). Trimming at V came to 2 bases and at J to 6 bases, leaving 5 bases not matched to a gene. The CDR3 spells CASSLPGLAGFEQYF. The DNA for the CDR3 is TGTGCCAGCAGCTTACCGGGACTAGCGGGATTCGAGCAGTACTTC.

This clonotype appeared many times. The V and J genes are TRBV2 and TRBJ2-2, with unresolved D. This CDR3 contains 14 residues. V was trimmed by 3 bases and J by 7 bases, leaving 12 bases between them. Germline values: CDR1 SNHLY, CDR2 FYNNEI. The CDR3 loop is CASSEGRRGGELFF. Written as DNA, the CDR3 is TGTGCCAGCAGTGAGGGCCGACGTGGCGGGGAGCTGTTTTTT.

Details on this clonotype: Possible read error: a much larger clone is one base away. The chain combines TRBV18 with TRBJ2-1; 9 bases line up with TRBD2. The DNA end is more similar to TRBJ2-7, so the J call may be wrong. CDR3 length equals 15 residues. Germline CDR1 KGHSH, CDR2 LQKENI. CDR3 in amino acids: CASSPTAGGYNEQYF. In DNA form, the CDR3 reads TGTGCCAGCTCACCAACGGCGGGAGGGTACAATGAGCAGTACTTC.

This clonotype was detected many times. J is TRBJ2-1 and V is TRBV24-1, with a tentative D call TRBD1 (7 bases). V was cut by 4 bases and J by 9 bases, with 12 bases left in between. The CDR3 sequence is 13 residues long. Germline V lookup: CDR1 KGHDR, CDR2 SFDVKD. The CDR3 sequence is CATSDYRGGEQFF. The DNA for the CDR3 is TGTGCCACCAGTGACTACAGGGGAGGTGAGCAGTTCTTC.

This chain joins TRBV6-1 and TRBJ2-5; 8 nucleotides agree with TRBD1. Trimming cost V 0 bases and J 14 bases; bases outside gene matches: 5. The CDR3 loop spans 12 amino acids. Germline V lookup: CDR1 MNHNS, CDR2 SASEGT. CDR3 region: CASSEAWTGFYF. The CDR3 coding sequence is TGTGCCAGCAGTGAAGCTTGGACAGGGTTCTACTTC.

The chain carries TRBV6-1 and TRBJ2-5; D ambiguous. The CDR3 has 13 residues. Trimming shortened V by 2 bases and J by 0 bases, and 4 bases separated the two germline ends. Germline V gene lookup returns CDR1 MNHNS and CDR2 SASEGT. The CDR3 loop is CASSERYQETQYF. The CDR3 region has the DNA TGTGCCAGCAGTGAAAGGTACCAAGAGACCCAGTACTTC.

This clonotype was found many times. Germline and junction disagree at one end, which may indicate a read error. The V and J genes are TRBV7-3 and TRBJ2-1, with 8 bases identical to TRBD1. The CDR3 has 15 residues. Germline CDR1 SGHTA, CDR2 FQGTGA. This CDR3 is CASSGQDRAGNEQLF. For the CDR3, the DNA is TGTGCCAGCAGCGGGCAGGACAGGGCCGGCAATGAGCAGCTCTTC.